Listed below are T cell receptor beta chains from one sample, sequenced in a study of PD-1 blockade in classical Hodgkin lymphoma. The protocol was immunoSEQ multiplex PCR, while the TCRdb copy is restricted to in-frame clones and leaves out a portion. Of roughly 50,000 clones in the sample, around 90% are singletons; the top ten hold 11% to 15%. The starting material was peripheral blood mononuclear cells (PBMCs), obtained before the fourth cycle of nivolumab. The receptors shown here come from a human donor with classical Hodgkin lymphoma. CDR3s include the opening cysteine and the closing phenylalanine or tryptophan. A D gene is named only where the DNA matches it firmly. Not all rows give a size; the values are once, few, many and, for expanded clones, a class.

clone_size	d_call	j_call	v_call	cdr3_length	cdr3_aa	cdr3_nt
-	-	TRBJ1-5	TRBV5-5	15	CASSPGGYSNQPQHF	TGTGCCAGCAGCCCCGGCGGGTATAGCAATCAGCCCCAGCATTTT
-	-	TRBJ1-3	TRBV5-1	16	CASRAAGGSSGNTIYF	TGCGCCAGCAGGGCTGCCGGGGGAAGCTCTGGAAACACCATATATTTT
-	-	TRBJ2-1	TRBV11-3	17	CASSDPKTGSSYNEQFF	TGTGCCAGCAGCGATCCTAAAACTGGGAGCTCCTACAATGAGCAGTTCTTC
-	TRBD1	TRBJ2-3	TRBV9	16	CASSAESQGGLDTQYF	TGTGCCAGCAGCGCAGAATCACAGGGGGGTTTAGATACGCAGTATTTT
-	-	TRBJ2-3	TRBV7-3	18	CASSLKSLGGRGTDTQYF	TGTGCCAGCAGCTTAAAATCTTTAGGGGGAAGGGGTACAGATACGCAGTATTTT
-	-	TRBJ2-3	TRBV2	17	CASNNPGGGKITDTQYF	TGTGCCAGCAACAACCCGGGGGGCGGGAAGATCACAGATACGCAGTATTTT
-	-	TRBJ2-5	TRBV5-1	13	CASSFESWETQYF	TGCGCCAGCAGCTTTGAGTCATGGGAGACCCAGTACTTC
-	-	TRBJ1-1	TRBV18	16	CASSPKIREENTEAFF	TGTGCCAGCTCACCAAAAATAAGGGAGGAAAACACTGAAGCTTTCTTT
-	-	TRBJ2-7	TRBV28	14	CASSFVGGFYEQYF	TGTGCCAGCAGTTTCGTGGGGGGTTTTTACGAGCAGTACTTC
-	-	TRBJ2-1	TRBV21-1	15	CASSHRDARGDEQFF	TGTGCCAGCAGCCACAGGGACGCCAGGGGCGATGAGCAGTTCTTC
-	-	TRBJ2-6	TRBV19	15	CASKLMGLGANVLTF	TGTGCCAGTAAATTAATGGGGCTTGGGGCCAACGTCCTGACTTTC
-	-	TRBJ2-5	TRBV13	14	CASSLVNFGETQYF	TGTGCCAGCAGCTTAGTAAACTTCGGAGAGACCCAGTACTTC
once	-	TRBJ1-1	TRBV21-1	17	CASSKQLVQGVSTEAFF	TGTGCCAGCAGCAAACAACTAGTTCAGGGGGTAAGCACTGAAGCTTTCTTT
-	TRBD2	TRBJ2-5	TRBV11-1	14	CASTSGGNQETQYF	TGTGCCAGCACCTCGGGGGGGAACCAAGAGACCCAGTACTTC